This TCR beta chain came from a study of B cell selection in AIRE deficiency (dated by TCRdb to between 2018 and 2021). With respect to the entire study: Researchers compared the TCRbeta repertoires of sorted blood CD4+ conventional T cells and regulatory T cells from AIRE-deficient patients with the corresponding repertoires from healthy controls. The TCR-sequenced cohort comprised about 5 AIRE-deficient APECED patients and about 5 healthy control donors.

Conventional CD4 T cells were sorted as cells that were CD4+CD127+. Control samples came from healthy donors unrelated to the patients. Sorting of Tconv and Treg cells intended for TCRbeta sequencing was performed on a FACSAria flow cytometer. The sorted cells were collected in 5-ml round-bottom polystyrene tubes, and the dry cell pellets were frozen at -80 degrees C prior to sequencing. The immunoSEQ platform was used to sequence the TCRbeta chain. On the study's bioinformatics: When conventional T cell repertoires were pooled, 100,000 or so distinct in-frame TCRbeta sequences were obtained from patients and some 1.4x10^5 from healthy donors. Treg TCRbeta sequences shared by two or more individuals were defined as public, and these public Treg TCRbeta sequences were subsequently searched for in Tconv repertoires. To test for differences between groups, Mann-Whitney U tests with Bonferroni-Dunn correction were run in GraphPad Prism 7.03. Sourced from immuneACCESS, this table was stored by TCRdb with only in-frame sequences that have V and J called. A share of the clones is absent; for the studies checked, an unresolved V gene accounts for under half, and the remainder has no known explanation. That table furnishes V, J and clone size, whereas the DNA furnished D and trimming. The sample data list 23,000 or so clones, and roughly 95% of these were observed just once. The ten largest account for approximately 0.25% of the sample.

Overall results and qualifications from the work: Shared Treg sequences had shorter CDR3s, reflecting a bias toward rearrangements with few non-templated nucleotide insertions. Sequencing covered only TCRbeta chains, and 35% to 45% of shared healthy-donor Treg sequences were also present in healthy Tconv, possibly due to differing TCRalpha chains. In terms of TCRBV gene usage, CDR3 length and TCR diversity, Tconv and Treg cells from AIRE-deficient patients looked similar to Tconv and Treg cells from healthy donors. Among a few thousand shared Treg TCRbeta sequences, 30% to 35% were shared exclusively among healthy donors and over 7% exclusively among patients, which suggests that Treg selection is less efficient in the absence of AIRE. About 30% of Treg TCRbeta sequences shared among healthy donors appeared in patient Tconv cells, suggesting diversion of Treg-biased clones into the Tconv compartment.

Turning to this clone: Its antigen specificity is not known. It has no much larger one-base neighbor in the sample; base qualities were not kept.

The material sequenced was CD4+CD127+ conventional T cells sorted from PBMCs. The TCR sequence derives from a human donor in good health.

Read as DNA, the sequence is TGTGCCAGCAGCCGCCCAGGGTCTGGGGCCAACGTCCTGACTTTC. Protein translation: CASSRPGSGANVLTF. The rearranged chain carries TRBV4-2 and TRBJ2-6; a tentative D call is TRBD1 (5 bases match). The trim is 4 bases for V and 1 base for J, with a gap of 8 bases between the germline ends. The germline V gene gives CDR1 as LGHNA and CDR2 as YNFKEQ. The CDR3 goes from the cysteine to the phenylalanine over 15 residues. Only the CDR3 DNA is retained, 45 bases long and in frame from the first base.